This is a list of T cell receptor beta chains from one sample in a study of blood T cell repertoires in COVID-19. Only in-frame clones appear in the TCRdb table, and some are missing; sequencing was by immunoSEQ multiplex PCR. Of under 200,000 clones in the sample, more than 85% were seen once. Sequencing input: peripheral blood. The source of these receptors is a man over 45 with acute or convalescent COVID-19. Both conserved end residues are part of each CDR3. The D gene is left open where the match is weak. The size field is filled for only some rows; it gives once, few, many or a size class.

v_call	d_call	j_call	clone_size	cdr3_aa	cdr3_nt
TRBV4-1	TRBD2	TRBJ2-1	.	CASSQDRVGLAWGNEQFF	TGCGCCAGCAGCCAAGATAGAGTTGGACTAGCGTGGGGCAATGAGCAGTTCTTC
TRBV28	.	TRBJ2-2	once	CASRRQMNTGELFF	TGTGCCAGCAGACGACAGATGAACACCGGGGAGCTGTTTTTT
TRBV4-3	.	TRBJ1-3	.	CASSQDRGGTNTIYF	TGCGCCAGCAGCCAAGATAGGGGGGGGACGAACACCATATATTTT
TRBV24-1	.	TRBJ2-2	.	CATSPRHRQGRDSGELFF	TGTGCCACCAGCCCTAGACACCGACAGGGCCGGGACTCAGGGGAGCTGTTTTTT
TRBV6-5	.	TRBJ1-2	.	CASSSREFNYGYTF	TGTGCCAGCAGCTCGAGAGAGTTTAACTATGGCTACACCTTC
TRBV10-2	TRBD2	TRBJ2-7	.	CASSEPGTSDPYEQYF	TGCGCCAGCAGTGAGCCCGGGACTAGCGATCCCTACGAGCAGTACTTC
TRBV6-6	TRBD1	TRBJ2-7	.	CASSYAYRGNLYF	TGTGCCAGCAGTTACGCCTACAGGGGAAACTTGTACTTC
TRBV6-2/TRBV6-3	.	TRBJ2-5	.	CASSYGALSAEETQYF	TGTGCCAGCAGTTACGGGGCCTTGAGCGCCGAAGAGACCCAGTACTTC
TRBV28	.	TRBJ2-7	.	CASSLYGGSGEQYF	TGTGCCAGCAGTTTGTATGGGGGGTCGGGCGAGCAGTACTTC
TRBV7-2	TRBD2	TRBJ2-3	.	CASSLNAGGRTDTQYF	TGTGCCAGCAGCTTAAACGCGGGAGGTCGCACAGATACGCAGTATTTT
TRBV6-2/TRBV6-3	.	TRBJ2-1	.	CASSHHYRARAGPEIEQFF	TGTGCCAGCAGTCACCACTATCGGGCTAGGGCGGGGCCTGAGATTGAGCAGTTCTTC
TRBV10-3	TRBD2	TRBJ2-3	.	CAITGTSGWGPTQYF	TGTGCCATCACCGGGACTAGCGGGTGGGGGCCCACGCAGTATTTT
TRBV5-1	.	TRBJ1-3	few	CASSSLPGDGNTIYF	TGCGCCAGCAGCTCACTCCCCGGGGATGGAAACACCATATATTTT
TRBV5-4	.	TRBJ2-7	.	CASSPRLGVYEQYF	TGTGCCAGCAGTCCTCGACTAGGAGTATACGAGCAGTACTTC
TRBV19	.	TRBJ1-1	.	CATAMRSEAFF	TGTGCCACAGCGATGAGGTCTGAAGCTTTCTTT
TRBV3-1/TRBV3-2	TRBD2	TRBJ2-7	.	CASSHSLGGTSGTYEQYF	TGTGCCAGCAGCCATTCTCTGGGAGGGACTAGCGGGACCTACGAGCAGTACTTC
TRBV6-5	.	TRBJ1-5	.	CASRTGGDNQPQHF	TGTGCCAGCCGTACCGGGGGTGACAATCAGCCCCAGCATTTT
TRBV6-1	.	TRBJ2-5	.	CASSEGMRETQYF	TGTGCCAGCAGTGAAGGGATGCGGGAGACCCAGTACTTC